This T cell receptor beta chain is drawn from a study of cytomegalovirus exposure and HLA in healthy donors. Study observations and caveats: It was approximately 170 TCR beta chains that were listed as cytomegalovirus-associated. In a later analysis, a missense DCLRE1C variant was linked to TCR beta V- and J-gene trimming.

Amplification used 60 Vbeta primers and 13 Jbeta primers. Here immunoSEQ multiplex PCR was the method, and the copy in TCRdb shows in-frame clones only, minus some. The table shows 90,000 to 150,000 clones, with 60% to 85% occurring only once. The CDR3 extends over 16 amino acids. CDR1 is SGDLS and CDR2 is YYNGEE in the germline V gene. V was pared by 0 bases and J by 1 base, with 13 bases between. As to this clone: Its antigen is currently unknown.

This chain links TRBV9 with TRBJ1-1; no clear D. The TCR was taken from a female donor in good health and CMV-seronegative. Input material: PBMCs. The CDR3 reads CASSVVSMGPNTEAFF. CDR3 DNA: TGTGCCAGCAGCGTAGTATCAATGGGCCCGAACACTGAAGCTTTCTTT.